Described below is a single TCR beta chain sequence and its context. The sample is drawn from a study of blood T cell repertoires in COVID-19. This CDR3 is 14 amino acids long. The germline V gene has CDR1 KGHDR and CDR2 SFDVKD. V lost 6 bases to trimming and J lost 0 bases, with 8 bases between them. The method was immunoSEQ multiplex PCR; TCRdb's version includes in-frame clones alone and lacks a portion of them. The sample contains 180,000 or so clones, 60% to 85% of which appear only once. The chain combines TRBV24-1 with TRBJ1-5; possibly TRBD1 for D (6 bases). Sequenced sample: peripheral blood. The origin of this receptor is a woman aged 50 to 60 with active or convalescent COVID-19. The CDR3 DNA follows: TGTGCCACCAGTCACAGGGTTAGCAATCAGCCCCAGCATTTT. It encodes CATSHRVSNQPQHF.